Sequencing of this T cell receptor (beta chain) was carried out in a study of STAT5B mutations in CD4+ large granular lymphocyte leukemia. Notes on this clone: The antigen is undetermined.

Regarding the study as a whole: Patient CD4-sorted repertoires stayed more clonal than healthy ones after leukemic-clone removal. No patients shared main leukemic clonotypes, though approximately 26% appeared at low frequency elsewhere. 8/27 top patient clones versus 2/35 control clones were TRBV06-family.

Some clones are missing from TCRdb's copy, which holds only in-frame ones; the method was immunoSEQ multiplex PCR. In the table there are around 21,000 clones, 78% of which are singletons. The germline V gene encodes CDR1 SGHTA and CDR2 FQGNSA. CDR3 length equals 14 residues. Trimming stripped 1 base from V and 7 bases from J, with 10 bases between. Buffy coats from healthy blood donors served as controls. The sample comprised CD4+ T cells from blood buffy coats. This receptor was obtained from a human donor in good health. The chain uses TRBV7-2 and TRBJ1-4, with D possibly TRBD1 on 5 matching bases. The DNA for the CDR3 is TGTGCCAGCAGCTTAGGAGGGACCGGTGAAAAACTGTTTTTT. Translating it yields CASSLGGTGEKLFF.